This TCR beta chain was observed in a study of shared clonotypes between healthy human individuals. At the deep level, the assay was run. Repertoires were generated with immunoSEQ multiplex PCR, while TCRdb's copy carries only in-frame clones and drops some. The sample gives around 350,000 clones, less than 75% of which show up once; 8.5% to 12% is in the top ten. CDR1 and CDR2 from the germline V gene are SGHRS and YFSETQ. Trimming cost V 4 bases and J 9 bases; bases outside gene matches: 9. The CDR3 contains 16 residues. What was sequenced was memory CD4+ T cells sorted from blood. Subset here: CD45RA-negative fraction. The chain combines TRBV5-1 with TRBJ2-3; 15 nucleotides match TRBD2. The TCR sequence derives from a man aged 25-45 years in good health. The CDR3 sequence is CASSGGLAGGQVTQYF. CDR3 DNA sequence: TGCGCCAGCAGCGGGGGACTAGCGGGAGGTCAAGTCACGCAGTATTTT.